The rows below give T cell receptor beta chains drawn from one sample of a study of T cells in Graves' hyperthyroidism and ophthalmopathy. TCRdb called the multiplex PCR reads again in MiXCR, with one record for every CDR3 protein. Here the sample spans 500,000 to 750,000 distinct CDR3 sequences, about 14% being singletons. Sequencing used blood. The receptors were sampled from a woman aged 18-29 years with Graves' ophthalmopathy. Each CDR3 is given with its conserved first and last residue. A D gene is named only where the DNA matches it firmly. Size values are once, few and many counts, or a class for expanded clones, and some rows have none.

V: TRBV29-1; size: many; D: NA; J: TRBJ1-1; DNA: TGCAGCGTTGGAGCCATGAACACTGAAGCTTTCTTT; CDR3: CSVGAMNTEAFF
V: TRBV12-3/TRBV12-4; size: many; D: NA; J: TRBJ1-2; DNA: TGTGCCAGCAGCCCAAAGGTAGGGGCGCTCGGCTACACCTTC; CDR3: CASSPKVGALGYTF
V: TRBV6-2/TRBV6-3; size: NA; D: NA; J: TRBJ1-3; DNA: TGTGCCAGCAGTTACTCTGGTGTGGGACGGACGACCTCTGGAAGCACCATATATTTT; CDR3: CASSYSGVGRTTSGSTIYF
V: TRBV11-2; size: many; D: TRBD2; J: TRBJ2-3; DNA: TGTGCCAGCAGCTTAGATGGGGGGACTAGCGGGTGGTATACGCAGTATTTT; CDR3: CASSLDGGTSGWYTQYF
V: TRBV13; size: many; D: NA; J: TRBJ1-1; DNA: TGTGCCAGCAGCCCCACATCCGGGTTGAACACTGAAGCTTTCTTT; CDR3: CASSPTSGLNTEAFF
V: TRBV2; size: many; D: NA; J: TRBJ2-5; DNA: TGTGCCAGCAGATGGGGGTCGGAGACCCAGTACTTC; CDR3: CASRWGSETQYF
V: TRBV7-8; size: few; D: TRBD1; J: TRBJ1-3; DNA: TGTGCCAGCAGCTTCCGGGACAGGCTCTACTCTGGAAACACCATATATTTT; CDR3: CASSFRDRLYSGNTIYF
V: TRBV2; size: many; D: TRBD2; J: TRBJ2-1; DNA: TGTGCCAGCAGTCCTTACGGGACTAGCGGGAGTCGGAGACACACGCCTGAGCAGTTCTTC; CDR3: CASSPYGTSGSRRHTPEQFF
V: TRBV6-1; size: many; D: NA; J: TRBJ1-2; DNA: TGTGCCAGCAGTGAAGTTACCAGGGGACATGGCTACACCTTC; CDR3: CASSEVTRGHGYTF
V: TRBV15; size: NA; D: NA; J: TRBJ1-1; DNA: TGTGCCACCAGCAAAAGATTGGGACGTATTTACACTGAAGCTTTCTTT; CDR3: CATSKRLGRIYTEAFF
V: TRBV12-3/TRBV12-4; size: many; D: NA; J: TRBJ1-5; DNA: TGTGCCAGCAGTTTAGAGGGACTGAGCAATCAGCCCCAGCATTTT; CDR3: CASSLEGLSNQPQHF
V: TRBV6-2/TRBV6-3; size: NA; D: NA; J: TRBJ1-1; DNA: TGTGCCAGCAGTTACATGGGGCGTGGCACTGAAGCTTTCTTT; CDR3: CASSYMGRGTEAFF
V: TRBV12-3/TRBV12-4; size: many; D: NA; J: TRBJ1-2; DNA: TGTGCCAGCAGTTACAAGGGAAGGGTAAATGGCTACACCTTC; CDR3: CASSYKGRVNGYTF
V: TRBV28; size: NA; D: TRBD2; J: TRBJ2-5; DNA: TGTGCCAGCAGATACATCAGGGGAGAACTAGCGGGAGGGCCTCAAGAGACCCAGTACTTC; CDR3: CASRYIRGELAGGPQETQYF
V: TRBV4-2; size: NA; D: NA; J: TRBJ2-7; DNA: TGTGCCAGCAGCCAAGATTGGTTTCGAGGGAGGAGCGACGAGCAGTACTTC; CDR3: CASSQDWFRGRSDEQYF
V: TRBV7-2; size: many; D: NA; J: TRBJ2-1; DNA: TGTGCCAGCAGCTTAGAAAAATGGGGGGTTAATGAGCAGTTCTTC; CDR3: CASSLEKWGVNEQFF
V: TRBV6-1; size: many; D: TRBD1; J: TRBJ1-1; DNA: TGTGCCAGCACGGGGGGGGCAGGGGGATATGTAATGAACACTGAAGCTTTCTTT; CDR3: CASTGGAGGYVMNTEAFF
V: TRBV14; size: NA; D: NA; J: TRBJ2-5; DNA: TGTGCCAGCAGCCGTAGACGAGGGTTGGAGACCCAGTACTTC; CDR3: CASSRRRGLETQYF